One and the same sample provided the 17 T cell receptor beta chains below, sequenced in a study of shared clonotypes between healthy human individuals (dated by TCRdb to about 2020). The library was made by the immunoSEQ multiplex PCR assay. The source is immuneACCESS, and TCRdb retained only in-frame sequences with V and J called. Part of the clones is not carried over; for the studies checked, unresolved V genes explain less than half of this, and the remainder is unexplained. Present in this sample are about 450,000 clones, roughly 85% of which were seen just once. The top ten hold approximately 12% of the sample. What was sequenced was PBMCs. The receptors were gathered from a woman between 40 and 50 years old in good health. Some clones in this sample may be carry-over from other donors' samples.

The chain carries TRBV7-2 and TRBJ2-3; D remains ambiguous. Between the trimmed V and J ends, which lost 5 bases and 3 bases, there was a span of 9 bases. This CDR3 contains 13 residues. CDR1 and CDR2 (germline): SGHTA, FQGNSA. The CDR3 sequence is CASSPRFTDTQYF. For the CDR3, the DNA is TGTGCCAGCAGCCCGCGGTTTACAGATACGCAGTATTTT.

As for this clone: Sequence at one end of the junction differs from germline and may be a read error. The V gene is TRBV9, the J gene TRBJ2-1; 11 nucleotides line up with TRBD2. This CDR3 comprises 16 residues. CDR1 is SGDLS, CDR2 YYNGEE, per germline. CDR3 sequence reads: CASSVGGLAAYTEQFF. The CDR3 region has the DNA TGTGCCAGCAGCGTAGGGGGACTAGCGGCCTACACTGAGCAGTTCTTC.

V gene TRBV7-3 combines with J gene TRBJ2-1; TRBD1 agrees at 8 bases. Germline CDR1 and CDR2: SGHTA and FQGTGA. This CDR3 has 19 residues. J lost 7 bases, V lost 5 bases, and 22 bases had no gene match. This chain's CDR3 is CASSPKGQGETLTRNEQFF. The CDR3 region has the DNA TGTGCCAGCAGCCCTAAAGGACAGGGTGAGACACTTACACGGAATGAGCAGTTCTTC.

This clone was picked up many times. This CDR3 is also generated by other DNA sequences in the sample. The chain has TRBV7-2 and TRBJ2-7, with 12 bases that match TRBD2. The germline V gene has CDR1 SGHTA and CDR2 FQGNSA. The junction had 4 bases not matched to a gene; V was cut back by 5 bases and J by 2 bases. The CDR3 is 15 amino acids. The CDR3 DNA follows: TGTGCCAGCAGCCCCCGGACTAGCGGGACCTACGAGCAGTACTTC. It specifies CASSPRTSGTYEQYF.

This clone was counted only a few times. CDR3 sequence reads: CASSGSGLAGSNEQFF. The CDR3 region has the DNA TGTGCCAGCAGTGGATCCGGACTAGCGGGATCCAATGAGCAGTTCTTC. The chain is built from TRBV6-1 and TRBJ2-1, with TRBD2 matching 12 bases. This CDR3 is 16 amino acids long. Trimming took 4 bases from V and 6 from J; bases not matched to a gene: 7. From germline, CDR1 is MNHNS and CDR2 SASEGT.

The V gene is TRBV5-8, the J gene TRBJ1-1; 7 nucleotides agree with TRBD1. The CDR3 sequence is 14 residues long. With V trimmed by 1 base and J by 4 bases, 4 bases remained unmatched. CDR1 and CDR2 from the germline V gene are SGHTS and YDEGEE. CDR3 loop: CASSLRQGGTEAFF. CDR3 bases: TGTGCCAGCAGCTTGAGACAGGGTGGCACTGAAGCTTTCTTT. The full variable domain, in which reference TRBV5-8 and TRBJ1-1 provide the parts outside the CDR3, is EAGVTQSPTHLIKTRGQQATLRCSPISGHTSVYWYQQALGLGLQFLLWYDEGEERNRGNFPPRFSGRQFPNYSSELNVNALELEDSALYLCASSLRQGGTEAFFGQGTRLTVV.

In its sample, this clone was seen once. The V and J genes are TRBV4-1 and TRBJ2-1; 8 bases agree with TRBD2. From germline, CDR1 is MGHRA and CDR2 YSYEKL. This CDR3 spans 17 amino acids. V lost 4 bases and J lost 3; bases outside the gene matches: 11. CDR3 nucleotides: TGCGCCAGCAGCCCACTAGGTGGAGCGGGGGACTACAATGAGCAGTTCTTC. Protein product: CASSPLGGAGDYNEQFF.

The genes are TRBV6-1 and TRBJ2-7; 7 nucleotides match TRBD2. The CDR3 covers 16 residues. Trimming at V came to 4 bases and at J to 3 bases, leaving 12 bases not matched to a gene. Looked up from germline, CDR1 is MNHNS and CDR2 is SASEGT. CDR3 region: CASSGQRQRDYYEQYF. CDR3 coding DNA: TGTGCCAGCAGTGGACAGCGACAAAGGGACTACTACGAGCAGTACTTC.

The CDR3 nucleotides are TGCAGTGCCGCCGGGCCCGAGCAGTACTTC. Protein product: CSAAGPEQYF. The chain combines TRBV20-1 with TRBJ2-7; D is unresolved. The CDR3 is made up of 10 amino acids. V was clipped by 6 bases and J by 6 bases, with 9 bases between them. From germline, CDR1 is DFQATT and CDR2 SNEGSKA (reference sequence).

The table lists this clone with a few counts. The chain links TRBV7-2 to TRBJ1-1; possible D gene TRBD1, 6 bases. Germline loops: CDR1 SGHTA, CDR2 FQGNSA. V lost 7 bases and J 0 bases, leaving 9 bases between the germline ends. The CDR3 contains 13 residues. The CDR3, as DNA: TGTGCCAGCACCGGACAGATGAACACTGAAGCTTTCTTT. Encoded protein: CASTGQMNTEAFF.

This clone was observed once. The CDR3 nucleotides are TGTGCCAGCAGCTTGGGGACAGTAACCTACGAGCAGTACTTC. This codes for CASSLGTVTYEQYF. V and J are TRBV7-9 and TRBJ2-7; 7 positions match TRBD1. J lost 2 bases, V lost 3 bases, and 4 bases had no gene match. Per germline, CDR1 SEHNR and CDR2 FQNEAQ (reference sequence). This CDR3 comprises 14 residues.

The chain is built from TRBV29-1 and TRBJ1-1; D is unresolved. This CDR3 spans 14 amino acids. Germline assignment: CDR1 SQVTM and CDR2 ANQGSEA. V lost 2 bases, J lost 5 bases, and 15 bases lay in between. The CDR3 loop reads CSVEITQAGTEAFF. CDR3 in DNA: TGCAGCGTTGAAATCACTCAGGCTGGGACTGAAGCTTTCTTT. The full variable domain, its missing parts supplied by reference TRBV29-1 and TRBJ1-1, is SAVISQKPSRDICQRGTSLTIQCQVDSQVTMMFWYRQQPGQSLTLIATANQGSEATYESGFVIDKFPISRPNLTFSTLTVSNMSPEDSSIYLCSVEITQAGTEAFFGQGTRLTVV.

This chain links TRBV9 with TRBJ2-7; D might be TRBD1 (6 bases). The CDR3 extends over 14 amino acids. Germline values: CDR1 SGDLS, CDR2 YYNGEE. The V and J ends lost 3 bases and 4 bases respectively, with 14 bases between them. The CDR3 DNA is TGTGCCAGCAGCGCCGGACAGAGCAATTACGAGCAGTACTTC. Translation: CASSAGQSNYEQYF. Drawing the rest from reference TRBV9 and TRBJ2-7, the complete variable domain is DSGVTQTPKHLITATGQRVTLRCSPRSGDLSVYWYQQSLDQGLQFLIQYYNGEERAKGNILERFSAQQFPDLHSELNLSSLELGDSALYFCASSAGQSNYEQYFGPGTRLTVT.

The CDR3 nucleotides read TGTGCCAGCAGCCGGGACCCAGGGGATGAAGCTTTCTTT. It encodes CASSRDPGDEAFF. The chain has TRBV5-4 and TRBJ1-1, with D possibly matching TRBD1 (6 bases). Trimming took off 4 bases at V and 7 bases at J, with 14 bases between the two ends. The CDR3 totals 13 residues. The germline CDR1 and CDR2 sequences are SGHNT and YYREEE (reference sequence). The variable domain in full, completed from reference TRBV5-4 and TRBJ1-1, reads ETGVTQSPTHLIKTRGQQVTLRCSSQSGHNTVSWYQQALGQGPQFIFQYYREEENGRGNFPPRFSGLQFPNYSSELNVNALELDDSALYLCASSRDPGDEAFFGQGTRLTVV.

Comments on this clone: Compared with germline, one end of the junction differs, possibly owing to a read error. The rearrangement uses TRBV6-4 and TRBJ2-2; the match to TRBD2 covers 7 bases. Germline V gives CDR1 MRHNA, CDR2 SNTAGT. CDR3 size: 16 residues. The CDR3 loop is CARRRHEGGFTGELFF. In DNA, the CDR3 is TGTGCCCGCAGACGCCACGAGGGAGGGTTCACCGGGGAGCTGTTTTTT.

V gene TRBV4-2 combines with J gene TRBJ1-1; weak D call: TRBD1 (5 bases). The V gene lost 6 bases and the J gene lost 0 bases, with 17 bases spanning the gap. The CDR3 has 16 amino acids. Germline CDR1 is LGHNA and CDR2 is YNFKEQ. As DNA, the CDR3 is TGTGCCAGCAGTCCCGCAGGGCGGTTGATGAACACTGAAGCTTTCTTT. This encodes CASSPAGRLMNTEAFF.

The chain combines TRBV6-1 with TRBJ2-7, with TRBD2 matching 7 bases. This CDR3 is 15 amino acids long. J gave up 0 bases and V 6 bases, and 8 bases lay outside the gene matches. CDR1 MNHNS and CDR2 SASEGT come from the germline V gene. The CDR3 DNA reads as TGTGCCAGCAGGGCAACTAGCGAGAGCTCCTACGAGCAGTACTTC. Translating it yields CASRATSESSYEQYF.